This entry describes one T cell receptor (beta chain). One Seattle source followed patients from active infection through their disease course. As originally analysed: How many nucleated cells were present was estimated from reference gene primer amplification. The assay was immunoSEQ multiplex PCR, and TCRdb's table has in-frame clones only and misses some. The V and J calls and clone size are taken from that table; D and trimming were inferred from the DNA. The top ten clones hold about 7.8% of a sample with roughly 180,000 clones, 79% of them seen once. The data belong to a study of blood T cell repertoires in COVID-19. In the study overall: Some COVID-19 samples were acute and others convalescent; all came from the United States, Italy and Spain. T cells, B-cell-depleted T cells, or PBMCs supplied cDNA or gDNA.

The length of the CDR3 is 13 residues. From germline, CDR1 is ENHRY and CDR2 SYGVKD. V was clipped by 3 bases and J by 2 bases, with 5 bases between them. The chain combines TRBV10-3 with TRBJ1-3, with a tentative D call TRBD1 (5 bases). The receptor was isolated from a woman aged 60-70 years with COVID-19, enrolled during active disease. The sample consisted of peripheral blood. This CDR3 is CAISDRAGNTIYF. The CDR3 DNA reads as TGTGCCATCAGTGACAGGGCTGGAAACACCATATATTTT.